This is a list of T cell receptor beta chains from one sample in a study of early T cells in non-severe SARS-CoV-2 infection. MiXCR, applied by TCRdb to the 5' RACE reads, yields one record per CDR3 protein. The repertoire has some 35,000 distinct CDR3 sequences, 3% to 4% of them found once; the top ten carry 10%. Input material: whole blood. These receptors all come from an adult who was a healthcare worker with PCR-confirmed SARS-CoV-2 infection or an uninfected control (not recorded which). CDR3s include the opening cysteine and the closing phenylalanine or tryptophan. A D gene is named only where the DNA matches it firmly. Rows give clone size only sometimes, using once, few, many, or a class for an expanded clone.

J: TRBJ2-5; size: many; D: -; V: TRBV20-1; DNA: TGCAGTGCTCCCTACCAGATATTCTATGGGGAGACCCAGTACTTC; CDR3: CSAPYQIFYGETQYF
J: TRBJ2-1; size: many; D: TRBD2; V: TRBV24-1; DNA: TGTGCCATTTCGACTAGCGGGGATTACAATGAGCAGTTCTTC; CDR3: CAISTSGDYNEQFF
J: TRBJ1-1; size: many; D: TRBD1; V: TRBV10-3; DNA: TGTGCCACGACAGGGTCTGAGACTGAAGCTTTCTTT; CDR3: CATTGSETEAFF
J: TRBJ2-3; size: many; D: TRBD2; V: TRBV5-4; DNA: TGTGCCAGCAGCCCCTACCTGGCTACCCTAGCGGGCCGCACAGATACGCAGTATTTT; CDR3: CASSPYLATLAGRTDTQYF
J: TRBJ1-2; size: many; D: -; V: TRBV6-6; DNA: TGTGCCAGCAGTTACGTGGGACTAGCTGGCTACACCTTC; CDR3: CASSYVGLAGYTF
J: TRBJ2-1; size: many; D: -; V: TRBV19; DNA: TGTGCCAGTAGTACCCGAGGGGCGGGCTCAGCCCGTACTGAGCAGTTCTTC; CDR3: CASSTRGAGSARTEQFF
J: TRBJ2-5; size: many; D: -; V: TRBV7-9; DNA: TGTGCCAGCAGCCGTATGGGGGAGACCCAGTACTTC; CDR3: CASSRMGETQYF
J: TRBJ2-1; size: -; D: -; V: TRBV9; DNA: TGTGCCAGCAGCGTAGTCGGGGTAGCGCCCGTCTCAGACTACAATGAGCAGTTCTTC; CDR3: CASSVVGVAPVSDYNEQFF
J: TRBJ2-3; size: few; D: -; V: TRBV6-2/TRBV6-3; DNA: TGTGCCAGCAGAGGACCAACTCGGCTCAAAACAGATACGCAGTATTTT; CDR3: CASRGPTRLKTDTQYF
J: TRBJ2-1; size: many; D: TRBD1; V: TRBV7-2; DNA: TGTGCCAGCAGCTTATACCGGGACAGCTACAATGAGCAGTTCTTC; CDR3: CASSLYRDSYNEQFF
J: TRBJ1-1; size: many; D: -; V: TRBV4-3; DNA: TGCGCCAGCAGCCAAGATGGGGCCCCAGGGGCGAGGAACACTGAAGCTTTCTTT; CDR3: CASSQDGAPGARNTEAFF
J: TRBJ2-7; size: many; D: TRBD2; V: TRBV3-1; DNA: TGTGCCAGCAGCCTCGTGGGAACTAGCGCTTCGTACGAGCAGTACTTC; CDR3: CASSLVGTSASYEQYF
J: TRBJ2-5; size: many; D: -; V: TRBV10-3; DNA: TGTGCCATCAGCCCAGGGGAACAAGAGACCCAGTACTTC; CDR3: CAISPGEQETQYF
J: TRBJ2-2; size: -; D: -; V: TRBV7-3; DNA: TGTGCCAGCAGCGCATCCGGGACGGGCTCTGCCGGGGAGCTGTTTTTT; CDR3: CASSASGTGSAGELFF
J: TRBJ1-6; size: few; D: -; V: TRBV10-3; DNA: TGTGCCATCAGCTCGCTACAAAATAATTCACCCCTCCACTTT; CDR3: CAISSLQNNSPLHF
J: TRBJ2-5; size: many; D: -; V: TRBV6-2/TRBV6-3; DNA: TGTGCCAGCAGTTCCACGACAGGAACCCAAGAGACCCAGTACTTC; CDR3: CASSSTTGTQETQYF
J: TRBJ2-7; size: -; D: -; V: TRBV7-9; DNA: TGTGCCAGCAGCCTAGACTGGAACTCCCACGAGCAGTACTTC; CDR3: CASSLDWNSHEQYF
J: TRBJ2-3; size: many; D: -; V: TRBV29-1; DNA: TGCAGCGTTGATAACTCCTATACGCAGTATTTT; CDR3: CSVDNSYTQYF
J: TRBJ1-1; size: many; D: -; V: TRBV7-9; DNA: TGTGCCAGCAGCCACGGACAGACCTTGAACACTGAAGCTTTCTTT; CDR3: CASSHGQTLNTEAFF
J: TRBJ2-6; size: many; D: -; V: TRBV27; DNA: TGTGCCAGCCGGCTCTCCCGTGGGCGAACTGGGTTAGTCTCTGGGGCCAACGTCCTGACTTTC; CDR3: CASRLSRGRTGLVSGANVLTF
J: TRBJ1-4; size: many; D: TRBD1; V: TRBV27; DNA: TGTGCCAGCAGTTTCGGACAGGCTAATGAAAAACTGTTTTTT; CDR3: CASSFGQANEKLFF
J: TRBJ1-6; size: many; D: -; V: TRBV28; DNA: TGTGCCAGCAGTTATGTACAGCAGCATAATTCACCCCTCCACTTT; CDR3: CASSYVQQHNSPLHF
J: TRBJ2-1; size: many; D: TRBD2; V: TRBV10-3; DNA: TGTGCCATCAAAGCGGGAGTCAGGGATGAGCAGTTCTTC; CDR3: CAIKAGVRDEQFF
J: TRBJ2-7; size: many; D: -; V: TRBV29-1; DNA: TGCAGCGTTGGAGGCAGGAGCTCCTACGAGCAGTACTTC; CDR3: CSVGGRSSYEQYF
J: TRBJ2-1; size: -; D: -; V: TRBV5-1; DNA: TGCGCCAGCAGCTTGGTCGGTTTTGTCTACAATGAGCAGTTCTTC; CDR3: CASSLVGFVYNEQFF
J: TRBJ1-4; size: many; D: TRBD1; V: TRBV11-2; DNA: TGTGCCAGCAGCCCACAGGGGGGAGTGATTGAAAAACTGTTTTTT; CDR3: CASSPQGGVIEKLFF
J: TRBJ2-7; size: few; D: -; V: TRBV6-2/TRBV6-3; DNA: TGTGCCAGCAGTTTAGGCGACTACGAGCAGTACTTC; CDR3: CASSLGDYEQYF
J: TRBJ2-2; size: many; D: TRBD1; V: TRBV30; DNA: TGTGCCTGGGGACAGGGGTACACCGGGGAGCTGTTTTTT; CDR3: CAWGQGYTGELFF
J: TRBJ1-1; size: few; D: -; V: TRBV6-5; DNA: TGTGCCAGCAGTTACGACAGGCCAGACACTGAAGCTTTCTTT; CDR3: CASSYDRPDTEAFF
J: TRBJ2-7; size: many; D: -; V: TRBV27; DNA: TGTGCCAGCAGTGGCCGGGGCGGCGTCTACGAGCAGTACTTC; CDR3: CASSGRGGVYEQYF
J: TRBJ1-1; size: many; D: -; V: TRBV10-3; DNA: TGTGCCATCAGTGAGTCTCGGTTCACTGAAGCTTTCTTT; CDR3: CAISESRFTEAFF
J: TRBJ1-1; size: many; D: -; V: TRBV6-6; DNA: TGTGCCAGCAGTCACACACAGGGTAAGAGCACTGAAGCTTTCTTT; CDR3: CASSHTQGKSTEAFF
J: TRBJ1-5; size: few; D: TRBD1; V: TRBV7-2; DNA: TGTGCCAGCAGCTTCATAACAGGGGACGGCAATCAGCCCCAGCATTTT; CDR3: CASSFITGDGNQPQHF
J: TRBJ1-4; size: many; D: -; V: TRBV7-2; DNA: TGTGCCAGCAGCCTGGGGCAGGGCGTTAGTGAAAAACTGTTTTTT; CDR3: CASSLGQGVSEKLFF
J: TRBJ1-2; size: few; D: -; V: TRBV2; DNA: TGTGCCAGCAGCGCCGCGCCCCCCTATGGCTACACCTTC; CDR3: CASSAAPPYGYTF
J: TRBJ1-1; size: -; D: TRBD1; V: TRBV27; DNA: TGTGCCAGCAGGACAGGGGCCAACATGAACACTGAAGCTTTCTTT; CDR3: CASRTGANMNTEAFF
J: TRBJ2-1; size: many; D: TRBD1; V: TRBV5-1; DNA: TGCGCCAGCAGCTTAGGGGGACAGGCCCTGAATGAGCAGTTCTTC; CDR3: CASSLGGQALNEQFF
J: TRBJ1-1; size: many; D: -; V: TRBV19; DNA: TGTGCCAGTAGTATCATGATGAACACTGAAGCTTTCTTT; CDR3: CASSIMMNTEAFF
J: TRBJ2-1; size: many; D: TRBD2; V: TRBV19; DNA: TGTGCCAGTAGTACAACCGGGACTAGCGGTAACAATGAGCAGTTCTTC; CDR3: CASSTTGTSGNNEQFF
J: TRBJ1-5; size: many; D: -; V: TRBV28; DNA: TGTGCCAGCAGAGTTTGGACAGAACATAGCAATCAGCCCCAGCATTTT; CDR3: CASRVWTEHSNQPQHF
J: TRBJ2-5; size: many; D: -; V: TRBV20-1; DNA: TGCAGTGCTAGAAATCGGGACCCACAAGAGACCCAGTACTTC; CDR3: CSARNRDPQETQYF
J: TRBJ2-1; size: many; D: -; V: TRBV7-3; DNA: TGTGCCAGCAGCTTACGGAACTACAATGAGCAGTTCTTC; CDR3: CASSLRNYNEQFF
J: TRBJ2-7; size: many; D: -; V: TRBV29-1; DNA: TGCAGCGTTGTTAAGAATTCCTACGAGCAGTACTTC; CDR3: CSVVKNSYEQYF
J: TRBJ1-5; size: many; D: -; V: TRBV6-1; DNA: TGTGCCAGCCGACCCCCTAAGGGGCCAAATCAGCCCCAGCATTTT; CDR3: CASRPPKGPNQPQHF
J: TRBJ2-3; size: many; D: TRBD2; V: TRBV10-3; DNA: TGTGCCATCAGATTTACTAGCGGAGGCACAGATACGCAGTATTTT; CDR3: CAIRFTSGGTDTQYF
J: TRBJ2-2; size: many; D: -; V: TRBV29-1; DNA: TGCAGCGTCCGACAGAACACCGGGGAGCTGTTTTTT; CDR3: CSVRQNTGELFF
J: TRBJ1-5; size: many; D: -; V: TRBV21-1; DNA: TGTGCCAGCAGCAAAGAAGTAGGTCGGCTTCAGCCCCAGCATTTT; CDR3: CASSKEVGRLQPQHF
J: TRBJ2-1; size: few; D: TRBD1; V: TRBV20-1; DNA: TGCAGTGCTAGTTCGACAGGGGGGTACAATGAGCAGTTCTTC; CDR3: CSASSTGGYNEQFF
J: TRBJ2-1; size: medium-sized; D: -; V: TRBV15; DNA: TGTGCCACCAGCAGGTACAATGAGCAGTTCTTC; CDR3: CATSRYNEQFF
J: TRBJ2-1; size: -; D: -; V: TRBV27; DNA: TGTGCCAGCAGCAGGGGATTCAATGAGCAGTTCTTC; CDR3: CASSRGFNEQFF
J: TRBJ2-7; size: -; D: -; V: TRBV6-2/TRBV6-3; DNA: TGTGCCAGCAGAACCAGGGTAGGCACGAGATACGAGCAGTACTTC; CDR3: CASRTRVGTRYEQYF